The clone carrying this T cell receptor (beta chain) was seen more than once but under ten times. What it binds is not known. This record comes from a study of response to subunit inactivated influenza vaccine. Study-wide results and limits: The authors offered the suggestion that each seasonal influenza vaccination recruits few new T cells.

In TCRdb, the RT-PCR reads were re-called with MiXCR into one record per CDR3 protein. Of a few hundred thousand distinct CDR3 sequences in the sample, approximately 23% were seen once. Trimming took off 1 base at V and 0 bases at J, with 7 bases between the two ends. Germline V gives CDR1 LGHDT, CDR2 YNNKEL (reference sequence). This CDR3 has 14 residues. J is TRBJ2-7 and V is TRBV3-1; D might be TRBD1 (5 bases). The receptor was derived from a man between 45 and 75 years old who received an inactivated influenza vaccine. Sequenced here: PBMCs from blood, sampled 21 months after vaccination. The CDR3 nucleotides are TGTGCCAGCAGCCAAGTGGGGCCCTCCTACGAGCAGTACTTC. Its translation: CASSQVGPSYEQYF.